Listed below are T cell receptor beta chains from one sample, sequenced in a study of Ad26.COV2.S vaccination and SARS-CoV-2 variants. Assay used: immunoSEQ multiplex PCR; TCRdb lists only in-frame clones, some missing. This sample has around 320,000 clones; around 86% occur once, and the top ten carry approximately 3.6%. The material was peripheral blood, obtained in a trial of Ad26.COV2.S vaccine versus placebo. The receptors derive from a person between 18 and 65 years old who received the Ad26.COV2.S COVID-19 vaccine or a placebo. CDR3s include the opening cysteine and the closing phenylalanine or tryptophan.

TRBV3-1/TRBV3-2,TRBJ1-1,CASSQVPRSEAFF
TRBV19,TRBJ2-2,CASTGSANTGELFF
TRBV7-3,TRBJ2-3,CASSPQDRGTDTQYF
TRBV9,TRBJ1-1,CASSAGDRGRWNTEAFF
TRBV5-1,TRBJ2-1,CASSLAVAWDSNEQFF
TRBV29-1,TRBJ2-7,CSVDQGLASTHEQYF
TRBV4-3,TRBJ2-3,CASSQESKTRRRTDTQYF
TRBV7-6,TRBJ2-2,CASSSRTGRVVNTGELFF
TRBV5-1,TRBJ2-7,CASSPQPRQASYEQYF
TRBV19,TRBJ2-5,CASSRRQGQETQYF
TRBV7-9,TRBJ1-2,CASSLVRTGALYGYTF
TRBV25-1,TRBJ2-7,CASRTAAGGYEQYF